The 31 T cell receptor beta chains in this list originate from one sample, sequenced in a study of shared clonotypes between healthy human individuals. Repertoires were generated with immunoSEQ multiplex PCR, while TCRdb's copy carries only in-frame clones and drops some. This sample carries 1 million to 1.2 million clones, 60% to 80% of them seen once, and the ten largest clones take 0.7% to 0.95%. The sequenced sample was memory CD4+ T cells from PBMCs. Subset reported: CD45RA-negative fraction. Receptor source: a man younger than 35 in good health. Some clones in this sample may be carry-over from other donors' samples.

This clone was seen a few times. The genes are TRBV28 and TRBJ1-2, with D possibly being TRBD1 (6 bases). The CDR3 contains 16 residues. The germline CDR1 and CDR2 sequences are MDHEN and SYDVKM. The ends were cut back, 3 bases at V and 8 bases at J, with 22 bases in the middle. CDR3 sequence: CASSFRRLGGYGGYTF. The CDR3 DNA follows: TGTGCCAGCAGTTTTAGGAGGTTGGGGGGCTATGGCGGCTACACCTTC.

This clone was seen once. V usage is TRBV18 and J usage is TRBJ2-7, with D maybe TRBD2 (5 bases). V lost 1 base and J 1 base, leaving 17 bases between the germline ends. CDR1 KGHSH and CDR2 LQKENI come from the germline V gene. This CDR3 has 17 amino acids. This CDR3 is CASSPQVLRVGSYEQYF. The CDR3, as DNA: TGTGCCAGCTCACCACAGGTCCTGAGGGTGGGGTCCTACGAGCAGTACTTC.

The sample holds one count of this clone. The chain is built from TRBV11-3 and TRBJ1-4; 7 nucleotides agree with TRBD1. The length of the CDR3 is 15 residues. The V segment lost 4 bases and the J segment 1 base; nucleotides outside the gene matches: 3. Germline CDR1 reads SGHNT; CDR2 reads YENEEA. CDR3 in amino acids: CASSSGGETNEKLFF. CDR3 in DNA: TGTGCCAGCAGCTCAGGGGGGGAAACTAATGAAAAACTGTTTTTT.

The chain has TRBV6-5 and TRBJ1-1; tentatively, D is TRBD1 (5 bases). Trimming stripped 2 bases from V and 4 bases from J, with 17 bases between. Germline CDR1 and CDR2: MNHEY and SVGAGI. This CDR3 contains 16 residues. DNA of the CDR3: TGTGCCAGCAGTTACAGTATCACGGGCGGGGGCACTGAAGCTTTCTTT. Protein product: CASSYSITGGGTEAFF.

The rearrangement joins TRBV7-9 to TRBJ2-1, with a weak D call TRBD1 (6 bases). This CDR3 contains 15 residues. CDR1 is SEHNR, CDR2 FQNEAQ, per germline (reference sequence). The ends were cut back, 5 bases at V and 4 bases at J, with 15 bases in the middle. CDR3 amino acids: CASSPPGQRYNEQFF. CDR3 in DNA: TGTGCCAGCAGCCCCCCGGGACAACGGTACAATGAGCAGTTCTTC.

The rearrangement links TRBV9 to TRBJ2-3, with D possibly matching TRBD2 (5 bases). The germline V gene has CDR1 SGDLS and CDR2 YYNGEE. CDR3 size: 12 residues. The V end was cut by 3 bases, the J end by 8 bases, with 10 bases between. DNA for the CDR3: TGTGCCAGCAGCGCCAATAGCGCTACGCAGTATTTT. It specifies CASSANSATQYF.

This chain connects TRBV5-4 to TRBJ1-3; D gene ambiguous. The CDR3 spans 12 residues. Germline loops: CDR1 SGHNT, CDR2 YYREEE (reference sequence). Trimming cost V 4 bases and J 2 bases, with 4 bases left between them. The CDR3 loop is CASSETGNTIYF. The CDR3 DNA is TGTGCCAGCAGCGAGACTGGAAACACCATATATTTT.

The V gene is TRBV5-1, the J gene TRBJ1-3; the D is unclear. CDR3 length: 16 amino acids. Germline V gives CDR1 SGHRS, CDR2 YFSETQ. Trimming shortened V by 5 bases and J by 0 bases, and 15 bases separated the two germline ends. The CDR3 is CASSWGGRSSGNTIYF. CDR3 DNA sequence: TGCGCCAGCAGTTGGGGAGGACGGTCCTCTGGAAACACCATATATTTT.

With regard to this clone: Other DNA sequences in this sample translate to the same CDR3. The chain recombines TRBV2 with TRBJ1-2, with TRBD1 matching over 7 bases. The germline gives CDR1 SNHLY, CDR2 FYNNEI. The CDR3 totals 12 residues. Trimming took 11 bases from V and 3 from J; bases not matched to a gene: 6. The CDR3 nucleotides read TGTGCCCGCGGCGGACAGGACTATGGCTACACCTTC. This codes for CARGGQDYGYTF.

This CDR3 is CASSEDRLYQETQYF. CDR3 in DNA: TGTGCCAGCAGTGAAGACAGACTCTACCAAGAGACCCAGTACTTC. The chain recombines TRBV25-1 with TRBJ2-5, with a tentative D call TRBD1 (5 bases). Per germline, CDR1 MGHDK and CDR2 SYGVNS. The CDR3 is 15 residues long. V gave up 2 bases and J gave up 0 bases, with 10 bases separating them.

J is TRBJ2-2 and V is TRBV7-3, with 10 nucleotides matching TRBD1. The germline V gene encodes CDR1 SGHTA and CDR2 FQGTGA. The CDR3 is 15 amino acids. The V gene end was trimmed by 6 bases and the J gene end by 4 bases; junction bases not matched to a gene: 5. Written as DNA, the CDR3 is TGTGCCAGCAGTCTCCGGGACAGGGGCACCGGGGAGCTGTTTTTT. Protein product: CASSLRDRGTGELFF.

This clone was counted many times. This chain connects TRBV2 to TRBJ2-7; tentative D call: TRBD1 (5 bases). The CDR3 contains 12 residues. Trimming took off 6 bases at V and 3 bases at J, with 9 bases between the two ends. Germline CDR1 is SNHLY and CDR2 is FYNNEI. As DNA, the CDR3 is TGTGCCAGCAGCCGACAGAACTACGAGCAGTACTTC. Its translation is CASSRQNYEQYF.

This chain links TRBV5-1 with TRBJ1-1; 9 bases are a match to TRBD1. The CDR3 is 15 amino acids. Germline loops: CDR1 SGHRS, CDR2 YFSETQ. J was trimmed by 2 bases and V by 3 bases; bases with no gene match: 5. CDR3 nucleotide sequence: TGCGCCAGCAGCTGGGGGACAGGGACTAACACTGAAGCTTTCTTT. Residues: CASSWGTGTNTEAFF.

The CDR3 DNA reads as TGTGCCAGCAGCTATGGCGCGGGAAGCACAGATACGCAGTATTTT. This gives the protein CASSYGAGSTDTQYF. The chain is built from TRBV7-3 and TRBJ2-3; TRBD2 might be the D (6 bases). Germline-derived CDR1 and CDR2 are SGHTA and FQGTGA. This CDR3 spans 15 amino acids. V lost 4 bases to trimming and J lost 0 bases, with 11 bases between them.

This sequence joins TRBV7-6 and TRBJ1-1; D gene unclear. This CDR3 is built from 13 residues. Germline-derived CDR1 and CDR2 are SGHVS and FNYEAQ. V was trimmed by 1 base and J by 3 bases, leaving 6 bases between them. The CDR3 DNA is TGTGCCAGCAGCTTAGGAGTTCACACTGAAGCTTTCTTT. Translation: CASSLGVHTEAFF.

The chain employs TRBV6-1 and TRBJ2-1; the match to TRBD2 covers 15 bases. CDR1 MNHNS and CDR2 SASEGT come from the germline V gene. V gave up 4 bases and J gave up 10 bases; unmatched junction bases: 5. This CDR3 region has 15 residues. The CDR3 DNA is TGTGCCAGCAGTGGGGGACTAGCGGGAGGTCGAGAGCAGTTCTTC. It is translated as CASSGGLAGGREQFF.

The genes are TRBV14 and TRBJ1-1; D gene uncertain. Trimming shortened V by 1 base and J by 6 bases, and 12 bases separated the two germline ends. The CDR3 has 14 amino acids. In germline, CDR1 is SGHDN, CDR2 FVKESK. As DNA, the CDR3 is TGTGCCAGCAGCCAAGTCTATGATGGAGCTGAAGCTTTCTTT. Protein product: CASSQVYDGAEAFF.

This rearrangement joins TRBV7-9 to TRBJ2-5; D tentatively reads TRBD1 or TRBD2 (6 bases each). Germline assignment: CDR1 SEHNR and CDR2 FQNEAQ (reference sequence). V lost 3 bases and J lost 5, with 13 bases in between. The CDR3 has 14 residues. The CDR3 sequence is CASSFVGGLETQYF. The CDR3 region has the DNA TGTGCCAGCAGCTTCGTTGGGGGGCTGGAGACCCAGTACTTC.

The V and J genes are TRBV6-5 and TRBJ1-5; TRBD1 aligns across 7 bases. Germline loops: CDR1 MNHEY, CDR2 SVGAGI. With V trimmed by 4 bases and J by 5 bases, 5 bases remained unmatched. CDR3 length: 14 residues. The DNA for the CDR3 is TGTGCCAGCAGTTTATCACAGGGGTATCAGCCCCAGCATTTT. Protein sequence: CASSLSQGYQPQHF.

The chain recombines TRBV7-2 with TRBJ2-2; no firm D call. CDR1 SGHTA and CDR2 FQGNSA come from the germline V gene. V lost 4 bases, J lost 6 bases, and 15 bases lay in between. This CDR3 has 15 amino acids. Here the CDR3 DNA reads TGTGCCAGCAGCTGGGTGTATGGGCTCGCCGGGGAGCTGTTTTTT. The encoded protein is CASSWVYGLAGELFF.

This chain joins TRBV7-9 and TRBJ1-3; D not certain. This CDR3 is built from 13 residues. CDR1 is SEHNR, CDR2 FQNEAQ, per germline (reference sequence). Trimming took off 1 base at V and 4 bases at J, with 5 bases between the two ends. The CDR3 nucleotides read TGTGCCAGCAGCTTAGTGGAAGGAAACACCATATATTTT. Its protein is CASSLVEGNTIYF.

This chain connects TRBV28 to TRBJ1-1; D call uncertain. Germline lookup yields CDR1 MDHEN and CDR2 SYDVKM. The CDR3 totals 11 residues. V gave up 4 bases and J gave up 7 bases, with 7 bases separating them. The DNA of the CDR3 is TGTGCCAGCAGTTCCGGACTTGAAGCTTTCTTT. Translated, it gives CASSSGLEAFF.

The chain links TRBV4-1 to TRBJ2-5; TRBD1 agrees at 9 bases. V dropped 2 bases and J dropped 5; count of bases not matched to a gene: 3. CDR3 length: 14 amino acids. Germline assignment: CDR1 MGHRA and CDR2 YSYEKL. This chain's CDR3 is CASSQNRGLETQYF. DNA of the CDR3: TGCGCCAGCAGCCAAAACAGGGGGCTCGAGACCCAGTACTTC.

This clone has more than one count but fewer than ten. This rearrangement joins TRBV9 to TRBJ1-3, with a tentative D call TRBD1 (5 bases). The CDR3 has 16 residues. The germline gives CDR1 SGDLS, CDR2 YYNGEE. V lost 3 bases and J lost 3, with 16 bases in between. The CDR3 DNA reads as TGTGCCAGCAGCGCCGCCGCCAGGGCTTATGGAAACACCATATATTTT. The encoded protein is CASSAAARAYGNTIYF.

V is TRBV7-8 and J is TRBJ2-7; 7 nucleotides match TRBD2. With 2 bases clipped from V and 0 bases from J, the junction kept 4 bases outside the gene matches. Per the germline V gene, CDR1 is SGHVS and CDR2 is FQNEAQ. This CDR3 region has 15 residues. CDR3 amino acids: CASSLLGGNSYEQYF. Written as DNA, the CDR3 is TGTGCCAGCAGCTTATTGGGGGGGAACTCCTACGAGCAGTACTTC.

This clone has just one count. The V gene is TRBV5-1, the J gene TRBJ2-3; D is uncertain. Germline assignment: CDR1 SGHRS and CDR2 YFSETQ. CDR3 length: 14 amino acids. V shed 0 bases and J shed 4 bases, with 9 bases lying between them. Here the CDR3 reads CASSLGAVADTQYF. The DNA for the CDR3 is TGCGCCAGCAGCTTGGGGGCAGTCGCAGATACGCAGTATTTT.

J is TRBJ2-5 and V is TRBV29-1; 7 positions match TRBD1. The CDR3 has 11 amino acids. V lost 5 bases and J lost 11; bases outside the gene matches: 8. CDR1 SQVTM and CDR2 ANQGSEA come from the germline V gene. The CDR3 loop reads CSVITGQEQYF. CDR3 nucleotide sequence: TGCAGCGTTATCACCGGACAGGAGCAGTACTTC.

CDR3 in DNA: TGTGCCAGCAGCCGAGATACAGGGAAAGGGCCCTATGGCTACACCTTC. Residues: CASSRDTGKGPYGYTF. This rearrangement joins TRBV7-9 to TRBJ1-2, with D perhaps TRBD1 (6 bases). The germline CDR1 and CDR2 sequences are SEHNR and FQNEAQ (reference sequence). V shed 5 bases and J shed 4 bases, with 20 bases lying between them. The CDR3 loop spans 16 amino acids.

This clone was observed a few times. The chain carries TRBV19 and TRBJ1-5; no clear D gene. The CDR3 covers 14 residues. Trimming stripped 6 bases from V and 0 bases from J, with 9 bases between. Germline CDR1 is LNHDA and CDR2 is SQIVND (reference sequence). The CDR3 nucleotides read TGTGCCAGTAGGAACGACAATAGCAATCAGCCCCAGCATTTT. Its translation: CASRNDNSNQPQHF.

To note about this clone: Other DNA sequences in this sample translate to the same CDR3. The gene calls are TRBV18 and TRBJ2-7; 10 bases match TRBD1. This CDR3 has 14 amino acids. Germline trimming cut 3 bases from V and 2 bases from J; bases unmatched to any gene: 1. Germline V CDR1 and CDR2: KGHSH, LQKENI. CDR3 in amino acids: CASSPGQGTYEQYF. As DNA, the CDR3 is TGTGCCAGCTCACCGGGACAGGGGACCTACGAGCAGTACTTC. Full variable domain (outside the CDR3, taken from reference TRBV18 and TRBJ2-7): NAGVMQNPRHLVRRRGQEARLRCSPMKGHSHVYWYRQLPEEGLKFMVYLQKENIIDESGMPKERFSAEFPKEGPSILRIQQVVRGDSAAYFCASSPGQGTYEQYFGPGTRLTVT.

The chain links TRBV11-3 to TRBJ2-5, with 8 positions matching TRBD2. V trimming: 5 bases; J trimming: 7 bases; junction bases outside the gene matches: 6. Germline CDR1 is SGHNT and CDR2 is YENEEA. This CDR3 contains 13 residues. CDR3 coding DNA: TGTGCCAGCAGCCCGGGACTAGAAGGGACCCAGTACTTC. This codes for CASSPGLEGTQYF.